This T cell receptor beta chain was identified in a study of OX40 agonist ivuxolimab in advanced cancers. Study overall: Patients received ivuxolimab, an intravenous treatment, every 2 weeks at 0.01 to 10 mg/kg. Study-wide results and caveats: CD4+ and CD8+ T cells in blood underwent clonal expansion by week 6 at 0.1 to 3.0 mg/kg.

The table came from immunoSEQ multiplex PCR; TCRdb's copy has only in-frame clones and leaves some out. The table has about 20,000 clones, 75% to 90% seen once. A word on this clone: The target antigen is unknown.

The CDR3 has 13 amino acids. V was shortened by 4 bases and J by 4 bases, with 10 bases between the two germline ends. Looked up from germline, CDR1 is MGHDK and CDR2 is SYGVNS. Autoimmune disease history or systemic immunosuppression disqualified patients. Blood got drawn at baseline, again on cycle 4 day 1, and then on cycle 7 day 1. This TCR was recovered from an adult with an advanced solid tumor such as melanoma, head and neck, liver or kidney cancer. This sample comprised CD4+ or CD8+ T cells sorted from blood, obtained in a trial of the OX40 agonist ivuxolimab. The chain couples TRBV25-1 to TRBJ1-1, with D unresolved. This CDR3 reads CASSGGSRTEAFF. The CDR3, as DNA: TGTGCCAGCAGTGGAGGGAGTCGCACTGAAGCTTTCTTT.